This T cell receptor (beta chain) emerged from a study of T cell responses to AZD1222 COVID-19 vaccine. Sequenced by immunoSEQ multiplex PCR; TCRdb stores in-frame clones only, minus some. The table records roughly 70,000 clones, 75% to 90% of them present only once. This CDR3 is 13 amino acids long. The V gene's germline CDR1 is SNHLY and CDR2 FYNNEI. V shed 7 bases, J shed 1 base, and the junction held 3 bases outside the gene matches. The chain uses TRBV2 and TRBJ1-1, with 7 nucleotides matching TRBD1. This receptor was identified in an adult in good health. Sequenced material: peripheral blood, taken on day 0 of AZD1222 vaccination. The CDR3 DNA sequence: TGTGCCAGCAAAAGGGACAGGAACACTGAAGCTTTCTTT. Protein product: CASKRDRNTEAFF. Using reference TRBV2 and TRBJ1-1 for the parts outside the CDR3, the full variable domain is EPEVTQTPSHQVTQMGQEVILRCVPISNHLYFYWYRQILGQKVEFLVSFYNNEISEKSEIFDDQFSVERPDGSNFTLKIRSTKLEDSAMYFCASKRDRNTEAFFGQGTRLTVV.